Each of the 20 T cell receptor beta chains below was sequenced from the same sample in a study of siplizumab effects on memory and regulatory T cells (dated by TCRdb to between 2019 and 2020). Receptors were amplified or captured by the immunoSEQ multiplex PCR assay. Drawn from immuneACCESS, this table holds only the in-frame rearrangements with V and J called that TCRdb kept. Clones are partly lost; checked studies trace under half to an unresolved V gene and leave the rest unexplained. The sample yields more than 85,000 clones; 80% to 95% were counted once. The ten largest account for around 1.3% of the sample. The sequencing sample was made of CD4+ T cells sorted from blood. These receptors came from a human donor in good health.

This chain joins TRBV7-9 and TRBJ1-6; the match to TRBD1 covers 7 bases. This CDR3 comprises 15 residues. CDR1 is SEHNR, CDR2 FQNEAQ, per germline (reference sequence). V lost 5 bases, J lost 10 bases, and 11 bases stayed unmatched. The CDR3 here is CASSGTVNFRSPLHF. CDR3 DNA: TGTGCCAGCAGCGGGACAGTCAATTTCCGCTCACCCCTCCACTTT. The whole variable domain, remainder taken from reference TRBV7-9 and TRBJ1-6, is DTGVSQNPRHKITKRGQNVTFRCDPISEHNRLYWYRQTLGQGPEFLTYFQNEAQLEKSRLLSDRFSAERPKGSFSTLEIQRTEQGDSAMYLCASSGTVNFRSPLHFGNGTRLTVT.

Only one count was recorded for this clone. The chain recombines TRBV19 with TRBJ2-7; 7 nucleotides match TRBD2. The CDR3 sequence is 12 residues long. V lost 6 bases to trimming and J lost 3 bases; unmatched junction nucleotides: 2. Germline V gene data show CDR1 as LNHDA and CDR2 as SQIVND (reference sequence). Here the CDR3 reads CASSPGGYEQYF. DNA for the CDR3: TGTGCCAGTAGCCCGGGGGGCTACGAGCAGTACTTC. Drawing the rest from reference TRBV19 and TRBJ2-7, the complete variable domain is DGGITQSPKYLFRKEGQNVTLSCEQNLNHDAMYWYRQDPGQGLRLIYYSQIVNDFQKGDIAEGYSVSREKKESFPLTVTSAQKNPTAFYLCASSPGGYEQYFGPGTRLTVT.

V and J are TRBV6-1 and TRBJ2-7, with 10 bases fitting TRBD2. The length of the CDR3 is 17 residues. Germline CDR1 and CDR2: MNHNS and SASEGT. The junction had 7 bases not matched to a gene; V was cut back by 2 bases and J by 0 bases. In nucleotides, the CDR3 is TGTGCCAGCAGTGAACAACTAGCGGGATTTCTCTCCTACGAGCAGTACTTC. Amino acids: CASSEQLAGFLSYEQYF.

The rearrangement uses TRBV7-2 and TRBJ1-3; D unclear. This CDR3 contains 14 residues. CDR1 and CDR2 (germline): SGHTA, FQGNSA. Trimming left V 3 bases short and J 4 bases short, with 10 bases between. This CDR3 is CASSFFHLGNTIYF. In nucleotides, the CDR3 is TGTGCCAGCAGCTTTTTCCACCTCGGAAACACCATATATTTT.

The chain employs TRBV6-4 and TRBJ2-2; tentatively, D is TRBD2 (6 bases). Trimming stripped 8 bases from V and 3 bases from J, with 13 bases between. In germline, CDR1 is MRHNA, CDR2 SNTAGT. The CDR3 runs 14 residues. DNA of the CDR3: TGTGCCAGCTCACAGGACTACTACACCGGGGAGCTGTTTTTT. Its translation is CASSQDYYTGELFF.

The V and J genes are TRBV9 and TRBJ1-3; 11 bases are a match to TRBD1. The CDR3 sequence is 17 residues long. CDR1 is SGDLS and CDR2 is YYNGEE in the germline V gene. V shed 3 bases, J shed 1 base, and the junction held 6 bases outside the gene matches. The CDR3 region is CASSAGTGGKSGNTIYF. As DNA, the CDR3 is TGTGCCAGCAGCGCCGGGACAGGGGGGAAATCTGGAAACACCATATATTTT.

The chain couples TRBV5-1 to TRBJ2-5, with 7 bases fitting TRBD1. Germline V gene sequence: CDR1 SGHRS, CDR2 YFSETQ. This CDR3 has 14 amino acids. J lost 1 base, V lost 2 bases, and 2 bases had no gene match. CDR3 amino acids: CASSFGQVQETQYF. In DNA form, the CDR3 reads TGCGCCAGCAGCTTCGGACAGGTCCAAGAGACCCAGTACTTC.

This clone was detected only once. The V and J genes are TRBV2 and TRBJ1-1; D is ambiguous. The CDR3 length is 14 residues. Germline assignment: CDR1 SNHLY and CDR2 FYNNEI. Deletions cut 4 bases from V and 8 bases from J, with 17 bases between. CDR3 DNA: TGTGCCAGCAGTGGGATAGACACCTCCTCCGAAGCTTTCTTT. Residues: CASSGIDTSSEAFF.

This clone was recorded only once. The J gene is TRBJ2-7, the V gene TRBV19; D ambiguous. Looked up from germline, CDR1 is LNHDA and CDR2 is SQIVND (reference sequence). Between the trimmed V and J ends, which lost 0 bases and 4 bases, there was a span of 7 bases. The CDR3 totals 13 residues. The DNA of the CDR3 is TGTGCCAGTAGTATAGAGGGATTATACGAGCAGTACTTC. This translates into CASSIEGLYEQYF.

The count of this clone is one. V gene TRBV19 combines with J gene TRBJ2-5; TRBD2 matches at 8 bases. CDR1 LNHDA and CDR2 SQIVND come from the germline V gene (reference sequence). This CDR3 spans 16 amino acids. With V trimmed by 6 bases and J by 0 bases, 9 bases remained unmatched. CDR3 region: CASSRQDSGDQETQYF. The CDR3 DNA reads as TGTGCCAGTAGCCGCCAGGATAGCGGGGACCAAGAGACCCAGTACTTC.

This sequence joins TRBV11-3 and TRBJ2-3, with D possibly matching TRBD1 (5 bases). Germline V lookup: CDR1 SGHNT, CDR2 YENEEA. Trimming took off 5 bases at V and 6 bases at J, with 9 bases between the two ends. The CDR3 totals 12 residues. CDR3 protein: CASSPGSDTQYF. The DNA for the CDR3 is TGTGCCAGCAGCCCAGGGTCCGATACGCAGTATTTT.

This chain uses TRBV2 with TRBJ2-3; D remains unclear. The germline V gene encodes CDR1 SNHLY and CDR2 FYNNEI. V was cut by 7 bases and J by 2 bases, with 4 bases left in between. CDR3 length: 11 amino acids. CDR3 residues: CASIITDTQYF. The CDR3 DNA reads as TGTGCCAGCATCATCACAGATACGCAGTATTTT.

The chain combines TRBV6-6 with TRBJ1-5; no firm D call. The CDR3 has 12 amino acids. Trimming shortened V by 5 bases and J by 5 bases, and 7 bases separated the two germline ends. The germline gives CDR1 MNHNY, CDR2 SVGAGI (reference sequence). The CDR3 here is CASSPGHQPQHF. The DNA for the CDR3 is TGTGCCAGCAGTCCAGGACATCAGCCCCAGCATTTT.

The genes are TRBV5-1 and TRBJ2-1; D unresolved. V lost 3 bases and J 10 bases, leaving 17 bases between the germline ends. There are 14 residues in the CDR3. Germline loops: CDR1 SGHRS, CDR2 YFSETQ. The CDR3 reads CASSSGPGLGEQFF. The CDR3 DNA reads TGCGCCAGCAGCTCAGGACCGGGCTTAGGAGAGCAGTTCTTC.

The genes are TRBV19 and TRBJ2-1; D not resolved. Germline loops: CDR1 LNHDA, CDR2 SQIVND (reference sequence). V lost 10 bases and J 2 bases, leaving 12 bases between the germline ends. This CDR3 region has 13 residues. The CDR3 DNA follows: TGTGCCACCTGGGCTTTTCCCTACAATGAGCAGTTCTTC. It translates to CATWAFPYNEQFF.

V is TRBV5-6 and J is TRBJ2-7; D is unresolved. The germline V gene encodes CDR1 SGHDT and CDR2 YYEEEE. The CDR3 is made up of 11 amino acids. Between the trimmed V and J ends, which lost 0 bases and 4 bases, there was a span of 2 bases. The CDR3 protein is CASSLEYEQYF. The CDR3 nucleotides read TGTGCCAGCAGCTTGGAATACGAGCAGTACTTC.

The V and J genes are TRBV6-1 and TRBJ1-5; no clear D. The V gene's germline CDR1 is MNHNS and CDR2 SASEGT. The CDR3 is 14 residues long. V shed 1 base and J shed 2 bases, with 6 bases lying between them. Written as DNA, the CDR3 is TGTGCCAGCAGTGAAGAGAGGGGCAATCAGCCCCAGCATTTT. This translates into CASSEERGNQPQHF.

The CDR3 is CASSYSSQGWGYTF. The CDR3 DNA reads as TGTGCCAGCAGTTACTCGTCACAGGGCTGGGGCTACACCTTC. The chain uses TRBV6-5 and TRBJ1-2; D perhaps matches TRBD1 (6 bases). Germline V gives CDR1 MNHEY, CDR2 SVGAGI. This CDR3 contains 14 residues. V was clipped by 0 bases and J by 8 bases, with 13 bases between them.

V is TRBV6-5 and J is TRBJ1-2; D call uncertain. CDR1 MNHEY and CDR2 SVGAGI come from the germline V gene. The CDR3 sequence is 13 residues long. V was trimmed by 6 bases and J by 4 bases, leaving 12 bases between them. CDR3 nucleotide sequence: TGTGCCAGCAGACCCGACCAGTCCTATGGCTACACCTTC. Its protein is CASRPDQSYGYTF.

V is TRBV19 and J is TRBJ1-2; no clear D gene. The CDR3 runs to 14 residues. Germline assignment: CDR1 LNHDA and CDR2 SQIVND (reference sequence). Trimming took off 7 bases at V and 3 bases at J, with 15 bases between the two ends. The CDR3 reads CASTNPGRHYGYTF. The DNA of the CDR3 is TGTGCCAGTACCAACCCGGGCCGGCACTATGGCTACACCTTC.